These 21 T cell receptor beta chains came from one sample sequenced in a study of blood T cells in healthy people across ages. Using a J-beta primer mix together with a sample-barcoded 5' primer, a second PCR was run for roughly 6 to 12 cycles. TCRdb called the 5' RACE reads again in MiXCR, with one record for every CDR3 protein. The sample has a few hundred thousand distinct CDR3 sequences, approximately 52% seen once. The sequenced material came from blood. These receptors were obtained from a man aged 55 to 70 in good health.

V is TRBV2 and J is TRBJ1-5, with TRBD1 matching over 9 bases. Germline assignment: CDR1 SNHLY and CDR2 FYNNEI. The CDR3 spans 15 residues. J was trimmed by 4 bases and V by 3 bases; bases with no gene match: 4. The CDR3 bases are TGTGCCAGCAGTGATTACAGGGGGCCTAATCAGCCCCAGCATTTT. This translates into CASSDYRGPNQPQHF.

This clonotype has just a few counts. The chain uses TRBV3-1 and TRBJ2-1; 10 bases line up with TRBD2. Per germline, CDR1 LGHDT and CDR2 YNNKEL (reference sequence). The CDR3 extends over 19 amino acids. The V gene end was trimmed by 3 bases and the J gene end by 2 bases; junction bases not matched to a gene: 13. This CDR3 is CASSQGSLLSGRAYNEQFF. The DNA of the CDR3 is TGTGCCAGCAGCCAGGGCAGCTTACTCAGCGGGAGGGCCTACAATGAGCAGTTCTTC.

This clonotype was detected only a few times. The gene calls are TRBV12-3 or TRBV12-4 and TRBJ2-4; the D gene is possibly TRBD2 (6 bases). The germline V and J ends were trimmed by 5 bases and 3 bases, with 14 bases remaining between them. The CDR3 loop spans 15 amino acids. The CDR3 sequence: CASSILGGDKNIQYF. The CDR3 coding sequence is TGTGCCAGCAGTATCCTGGGCGGGGACAAAAACATTCAGTACTTC.

The chain joins TRBV11-1 to TRBJ1-2; D is perhaps TRBD1 (6 bases). Germline loops: CDR1 SGHAT, CDR2 FQDESV (reference sequence). The V and J ends lost 2 bases and 8 bases respectively, with 9 bases between them. CDR3 length: 12 residues. The CDR3 is CASSLNRDGYTF. In DNA form, the CDR3 reads TGTGCCAGCAGCTTAAACAGGGACGGCTACACCTTC.

This clonotype was found a few times. The rearrangement joins TRBV12-5 to TRBJ2-2; D ambiguous. This CDR3 spans 13 amino acids. Germline V lookup: CDR1 LGHNT, CDR2 FRNRAP. V was trimmed by 6 bases and J by 3 bases, leaving 8 bases between them. CDR3 sequence reads: CASGHKDTGELFF. For the CDR3, the DNA is TGTGCTAGTGGCCATAAAGACACCGGGGAGCTGTTTTTT.

V usage is TRBV7-2 and J usage is TRBJ2-6; TRBD1 aligns across 8 bases. J was trimmed by 0 bases and V by 5 bases; bases with no gene match: 6. The CDR3 is 17 residues long. Germline-derived CDR1 and CDR2 are SGHTA and FQGNSA. CDR3: CASSPGQALSGANVLTF. CDR3 coding DNA: TGTGCCAGCAGCCCGGGACAGGCCCTCTCTGGGGCCAACGTCCTGACTTTC.

The chain recombines TRBV27 with TRBJ2-7; a possible D gene is TRBD1 (6 bases). The germline CDR1 and CDR2 sequences are MNHEY and SMNVEV (reference sequence). Deletions cut 5 bases from V and 2 bases from J, with 13 bases between. This CDR3 is built from 14 residues. The CDR3 loop is CASSVSGATYEQYF. The CDR3 DNA reads TGTGCCAGCAGTGTCTCAGGGGCTACCTACGAGCAGTACTTC.

This clonotype was picked up many times. The gene calls are TRBV28 and TRBJ2-7; 8 bases agree with TRBD1. The CDR3 runs 20 residues. With V trimmed by 3 bases and J by 0 bases, 19 bases remained unmatched. CDR1 and CDR2 from the germline V gene are MDHEN and SYDVKM. CDR3 DNA: TGTGCCAGCAGTTTCCCACTCAAAACCGAGGACAGGGATCCCTCCTACGAGCAGTACTTC. Protein product: CASSFPLKTEDRDPSYEQYF.

The chain links TRBV7-3 to TRBJ1-2, with 8 positions matching TRBD1. The V gene's germline CDR1 is SGHTA and CDR2 FQGTGA. This CDR3 is 15 amino acids long. The V and J ends lost 0 bases and 2 bases, in that order; junction bases with no gene match: 2. CDR3 in amino acids: CASSLTRTGNYGYTF. CDR3 DNA: TGTGCCAGCAGCTTAACAAGGACAGGGAACTATGGCTACACCTTC.

The rearrangement uses TRBV29-1 and TRBJ2-1, with D possibly called TRBD1 or TRBD2 (5 bases each). Matching the DNA end better, TRBJ2-7 makes the J call doubtful. The CDR3 is 13 residues long. Germline CDR1 and CDR2: SQVTM and ANQGSEA. CDR3 loop: CSVGTISYNEQYF. The DNA of the CDR3 is TGCAGCGTCGGGACCATCTCCTACAATGAGCAGTACTTC.

This clonotype was seen a few times. The chain uses TRBV21-1 and TRBJ2-3; the DNA was not used to check the table's D call, TRBD2. TRBV21-1 is recorded as a pseudogene. The CDR3 length is 18 residues. This chain's CDR3 is CASSKVVLAGGPTDTQYF. The CDR3 DNA reads as TGTGCCAGCAGCAAAGTGGTCCTAGCGGGAGGGCCGACAGATACGCAGTATTTT.

This clonotype was observed a handful of times. This chain uses TRBV7-8 with TRBJ2-5, with TRBD1 identical over 7 bases. The length of the CDR3 is 13 residues. Losses at the gene ends were 4 bases for V and 3 bases for J; bases not matched to a gene: 2. Germline values: CDR1 SGHVS, CDR2 FQNEAQ. The CDR3 reads CASSSGQKETQYF. The CDR3 bases are TGTGCCAGCAGCTCGGGACAGAAAGAGACCCAGTACTTC.

This chain links TRBV13 with TRBJ2-5, with TRBD1 as a possible D gene (6 bases). The better agreement between TRBJ2-7 and the DNA end casts doubt on the J call. Germline V gene sequence: CDR1 PRHDT, CDR2 FYEKMQ (reference sequence). This CDR3 spans 15 amino acids. DNA of the CDR3: TGTGCCAGCAGCCGGGGTGCTCCCAGGGGCTACGAGCAGTACTTC. Amino acids: CASSRGAPRGYEQYF.

This chain connects TRBV12-3 or TRBV12-4 to TRBJ1-1; no reliable D call. Trimming stripped 5 bases from V and 6 bases from J, with 10 bases between. The CDR3 has 12 amino acids. In nucleotides, the CDR3 is TGTGCCAGCAGTCGTAATCCCGCTGAAGCTTTCTTT. Encoded protein: CASSRNPAEAFF.

This sequence joins TRBV9 and TRBJ2-7; D gene unclear. Germline assignment: CDR1 SGDLS and CDR2 YYNGEE. This CDR3 has 15 amino acids. Trimming took 0 bases from V and 7 from J, leaving 17 bases between them. This CDR3 is CASSVDGPTYNEQYF. The CDR3 bases are TGTGCCAGCAGCGTAGACGGGCCAACTTACAATGAGCAGTACTTC.

The chain is built from TRBV4-2 and TRBJ1-5; tentatively, D is TRBD1 (6 bases). Trimming left V 1 base short and J 3 bases short, with 16 bases between. This CDR3 comprises 17 residues. Germline values: CDR1 LGHNA, CDR2 YNFKEQ. The CDR3: CASSQGVRQVNNQPQHF. DNA of the CDR3: TGTGCCAGCAGCCAAGGGGTTAGACAGGTCAACAATCAGCCCCAGCATTTT.

The V gene is TRBV12-3 or TRBV12-4, the J gene TRBJ1-2; a possible D gene is TRBD1 (5 bases). The V and J ends lost 5 bases and 2 bases respectively, with 9 bases between them. The CDR3 runs 13 residues. CDR3 nucleotide sequence: TGTGCCAGCAGTGTGCCAGGGAACTATGGCTACACCTTC. Its translation is CASSVPGNYGYTF.

The chain employs TRBV29-1 and TRBJ2-7; a weak D match, TRBD1 (5 bases). V dropped 4 bases and J dropped 3 bases, with 13 bases sitting between them. Germline V lookup: CDR1 SQVTM, CDR2 ANQGSEA. The CDR3 runs to 13 residues. CDR3 coding DNA: TGCAGCGTTGGAGCCAGGGAAAACTACGAGCAGTACTTC. It encodes CSVGARENYEQYF.

The chain joins TRBV9 to TRBJ2-1; perhaps TRBD2 as D (5 bases). The V end was cut by 4 bases, the J end by 5 bases, with 13 bases between. The germline V gene encodes CDR1 SGDLS and CDR2 YYNGEE. The CDR3 has 14 amino acids. The chain's CDR3 is CASSLYGVHNEQFF. The CDR3 DNA follows: TGTGCCAGCAGCCTCTACGGGGTCCACAATGAGCAGTTCTTC.

The chain uses TRBV20-1 and TRBJ2-6; D may match TRBD1 or TRBD2 (5 bases each). The length of the CDR3 is 16 residues. Trimming removed 6 bases at V and 0 bases at J, with 15 bases between. Looked up from germline, CDR1 is DFQATT and CDR2 is SNEGSKA (reference sequence). CDR3 protein: CSARRQGPSGANVLTF. Here the CDR3 DNA reads TGCAGTGCCAGGAGGCAGGGTCCCTCTGGGGCCAACGTCCTGACTTTC.

This clonotype was counted only a few times. The CDR3 here is CASSQDLISYGYTF. As DNA, the CDR3 is TGTGCCAGCAGCCAAGATTTGATAAGCTATGGCTACACCTTC. J is TRBJ1-2 and V is TRBV4-2; D is ambiguous. Per the germline V gene, CDR1 is LGHNA and CDR2 is YNFKEQ. The V end was cut by 0 bases, the J end by 4 bases, with 9 bases between. The CDR3 length is 14 residues.